Here is one T cell receptor beta chain with its context. These data originate in a study of technical replicates of blood from a few donors. This table comes from immunoSEQ multiplex PCR, and its TCRdb copy is limited to in-frame clones, with some not included. The repertoire has fewer than 90,000 clones, over 90% of them found once; the top ten carry about 0.27%. The CDR3 totals 14 residues. Per germline, CDR1 MNHEY and CDR2 SMNVEV (reference sequence). Trimming stripped 0 bases from V and 7 bases from J, with 10 bases between. The receptor comes from a human donor in good health. The sequencing sample was made of T cells isolated from PBMCs. The chain has TRBV27 and TRBJ1-5; D is unclear. The CDR3 DNA is TGTGCCAGCAGTTTATCTCGGGTTGGCCAGCCCCAGCATTTT. This codes for CASSLSRVGQPQHF.